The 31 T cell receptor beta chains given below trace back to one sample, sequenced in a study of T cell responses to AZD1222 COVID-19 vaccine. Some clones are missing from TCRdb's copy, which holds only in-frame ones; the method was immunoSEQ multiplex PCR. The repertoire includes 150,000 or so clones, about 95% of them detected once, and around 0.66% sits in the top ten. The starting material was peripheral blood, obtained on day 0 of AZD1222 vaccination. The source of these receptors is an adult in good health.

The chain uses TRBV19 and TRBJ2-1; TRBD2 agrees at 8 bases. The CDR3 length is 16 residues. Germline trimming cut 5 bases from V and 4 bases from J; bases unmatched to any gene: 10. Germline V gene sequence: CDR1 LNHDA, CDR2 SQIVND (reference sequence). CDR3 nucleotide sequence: TGTGCCAGTAGTCCGGAACTAGCGGTGGTATACAATGAGCAGTTCTTC. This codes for CASSPELAVVYNEQFF.

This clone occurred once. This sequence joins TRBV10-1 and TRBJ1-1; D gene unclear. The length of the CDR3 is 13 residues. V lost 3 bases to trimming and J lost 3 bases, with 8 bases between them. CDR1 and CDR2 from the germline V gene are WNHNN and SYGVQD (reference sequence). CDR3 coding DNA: TGCGCCAGCAGTGAAGGGAGGGACACTGAAGCTTTCTTT. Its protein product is CASSEGRDTEAFF.

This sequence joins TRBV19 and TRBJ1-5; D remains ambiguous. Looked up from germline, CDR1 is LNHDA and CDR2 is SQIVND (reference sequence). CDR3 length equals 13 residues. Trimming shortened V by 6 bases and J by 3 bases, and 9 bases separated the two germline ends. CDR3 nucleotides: TGTGCCAGTAGGGCGTTTAACAATCAGCCCCAGCATTTT. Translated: CASRAFNNQPQHF.

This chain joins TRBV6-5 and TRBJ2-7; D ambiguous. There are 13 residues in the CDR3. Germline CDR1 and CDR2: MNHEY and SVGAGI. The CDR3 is CAFGHLPPFEQYF. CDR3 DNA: TGTGCTTTCGGGCATCTTCCCCCCTTCGAGCAGTACTTC.

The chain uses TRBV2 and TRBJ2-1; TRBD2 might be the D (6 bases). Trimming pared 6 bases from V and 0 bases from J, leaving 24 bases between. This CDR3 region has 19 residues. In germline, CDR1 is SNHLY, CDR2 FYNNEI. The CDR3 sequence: CASSPPGVSSRSSYNEQFF. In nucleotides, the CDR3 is TGTGCCAGCAGCCCTCCGGGGGTATCTAGCCGTAGCTCCTACAATGAGCAGTTCTTC. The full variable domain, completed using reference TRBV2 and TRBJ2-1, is EPEVTQTPSHQVTQMGQEVILRCVPISNHLYFYWYRQILGQKVEFLVSFYNNEISEKSEIFDDQFSVERPDGSNFTLKIRSTKLEDSAMYFCASSPPGVSSRSSYNEQFFGPGTRLTVL.

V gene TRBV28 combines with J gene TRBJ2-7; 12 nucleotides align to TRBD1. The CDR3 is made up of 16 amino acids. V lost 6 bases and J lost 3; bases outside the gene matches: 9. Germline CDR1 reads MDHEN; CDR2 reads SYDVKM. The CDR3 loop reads CASRHSGTGGFYEQYF. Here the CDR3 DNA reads TGTGCCAGCAGACATTCCGGGACAGGGGGCTTCTACGAGCAGTACTTC.

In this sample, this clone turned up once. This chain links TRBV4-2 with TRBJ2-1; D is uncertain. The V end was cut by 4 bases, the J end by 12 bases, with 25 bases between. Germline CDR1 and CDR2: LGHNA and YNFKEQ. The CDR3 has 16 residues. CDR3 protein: CASSPVVDNGGKGQFF. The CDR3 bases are TGTGCCAGCAGCCCTGTTGTGGATAACGGCGGTAAAGGGCAGTTCTTC.

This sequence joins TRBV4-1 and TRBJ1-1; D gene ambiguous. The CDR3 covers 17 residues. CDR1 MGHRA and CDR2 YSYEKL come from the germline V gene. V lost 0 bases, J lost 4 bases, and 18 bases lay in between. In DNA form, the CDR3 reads TGCGCCAGCAGCCAAGATTTACGGATCTTCCGGGGCACTGAAGCTTTCTTT. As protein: CASSQDLRIFRGTEAFF.

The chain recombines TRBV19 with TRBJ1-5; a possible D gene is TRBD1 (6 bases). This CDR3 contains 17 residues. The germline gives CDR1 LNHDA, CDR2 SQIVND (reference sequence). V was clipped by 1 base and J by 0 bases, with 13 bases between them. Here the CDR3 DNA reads TGTGCCAGTAGTATAGCCCCACAGGGCTATAGCAATCAGCCCCAGCATTTT. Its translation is CASSIAPQGYSNQPQHF.

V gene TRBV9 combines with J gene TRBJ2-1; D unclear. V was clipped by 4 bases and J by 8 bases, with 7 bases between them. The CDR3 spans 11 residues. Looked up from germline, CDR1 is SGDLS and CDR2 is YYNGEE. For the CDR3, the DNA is TGTGCCAGCAGCTCCCCCCATGAGCAGTTCTTC. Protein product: CASSSPHEQFF.

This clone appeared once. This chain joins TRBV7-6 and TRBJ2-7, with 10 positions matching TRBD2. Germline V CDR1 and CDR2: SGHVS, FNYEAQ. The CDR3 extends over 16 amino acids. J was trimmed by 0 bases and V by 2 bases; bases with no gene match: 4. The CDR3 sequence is CASSLMASGSSYEQYF. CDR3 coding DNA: TGTGCCAGCAGCTTAATGGCTAGCGGGAGCTCCTACGAGCAGTACTTC.

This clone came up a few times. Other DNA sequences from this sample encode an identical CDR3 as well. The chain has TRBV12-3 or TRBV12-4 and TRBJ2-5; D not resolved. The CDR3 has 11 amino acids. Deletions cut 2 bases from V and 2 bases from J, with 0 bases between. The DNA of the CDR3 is TGTGCCAGCAGTTTACAAGAGACCCAGTACTTC. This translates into CASSLQETQYF.

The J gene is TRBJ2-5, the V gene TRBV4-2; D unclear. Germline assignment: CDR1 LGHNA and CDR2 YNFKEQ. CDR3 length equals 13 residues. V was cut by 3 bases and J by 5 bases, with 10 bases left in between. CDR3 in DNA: TGTGCCAGCAGCCAGGCTATAGGGGAGACCCAGTACTTC. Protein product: CASSQAIGETQYF.

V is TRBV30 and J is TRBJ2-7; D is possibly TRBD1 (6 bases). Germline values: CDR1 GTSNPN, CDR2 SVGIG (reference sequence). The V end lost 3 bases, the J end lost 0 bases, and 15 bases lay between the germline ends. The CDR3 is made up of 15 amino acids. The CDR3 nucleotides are TGTGCCTGGAGCCTCGGACAGCTAACCTCCTACGAGCAGTACTTC. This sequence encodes CAWSLGQLTSYEQYF.

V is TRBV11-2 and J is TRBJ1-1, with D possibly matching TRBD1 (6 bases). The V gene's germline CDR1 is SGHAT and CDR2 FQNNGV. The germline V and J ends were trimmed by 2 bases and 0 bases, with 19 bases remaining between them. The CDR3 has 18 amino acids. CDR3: CASSLRGSKRGMNTEAFF. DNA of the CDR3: TGTGCCAGCAGCTTAAGGGGGAGCAAAAGGGGGATGAACACTGAAGCTTTCTTT.

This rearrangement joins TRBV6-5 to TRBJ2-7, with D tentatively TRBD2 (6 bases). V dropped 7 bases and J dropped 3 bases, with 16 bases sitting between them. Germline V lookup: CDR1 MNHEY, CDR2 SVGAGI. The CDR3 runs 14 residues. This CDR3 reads CASTDGGIVYEQYF. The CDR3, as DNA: TGTGCCAGCACCGATGGGGGGATTGTCTACGAGCAGTACTTC.

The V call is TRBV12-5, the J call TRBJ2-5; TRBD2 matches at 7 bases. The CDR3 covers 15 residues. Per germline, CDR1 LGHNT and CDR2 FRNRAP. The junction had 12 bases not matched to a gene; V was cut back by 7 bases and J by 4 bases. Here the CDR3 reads CASVHSGGSRETQYF. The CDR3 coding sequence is TGTGCTAGTGTCCACTCCGGCGGGAGCCGAGAGACCCAGTACTTC.

The CDR3 DNA sequence: TGTGCCAGCAGCCAAGCGCGGAGGGATAGCTACACCTTC. Its protein is CASSQARRDSYTF. The chain employs TRBV3-1 (or the pseudogene TRBV3-2) and TRBJ1-2, with D unclear. V lost 1 base and J lost 9, with 12 bases in between. The CDR3 consists of 13 residues. CDR1 is LGHDT and CDR2 is YNNKEL in the germline V gene (reference sequence).

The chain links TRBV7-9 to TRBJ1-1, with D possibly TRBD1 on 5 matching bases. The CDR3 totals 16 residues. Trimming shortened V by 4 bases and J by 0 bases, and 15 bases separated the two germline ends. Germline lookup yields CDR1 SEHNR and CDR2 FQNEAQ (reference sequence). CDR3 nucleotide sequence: TGTGCCAGCAGCTCCCCCGAGGGGAACATGAACACTGAAGCTTTCTTT. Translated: CASSSPEGNMNTEAFF.

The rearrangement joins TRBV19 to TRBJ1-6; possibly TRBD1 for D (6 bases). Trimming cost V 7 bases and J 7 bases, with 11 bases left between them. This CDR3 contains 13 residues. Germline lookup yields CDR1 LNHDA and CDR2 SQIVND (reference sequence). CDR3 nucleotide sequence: TGTGCCAGTAATCCGGACAGAAATTCACCCCTCCACTTT. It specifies CASNPDRNSPLHF. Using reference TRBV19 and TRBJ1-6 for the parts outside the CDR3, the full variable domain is DGGITQSPKYLFRKEGQNVTLSCEQNLNHDAMYWYRQDPGQGLRLIYYSQIVNDFQKGDIAEGYSVSREKKESFPLTVTSAQKNPTAFYLCASNPDRNSPLHFGNGTRLTVT.

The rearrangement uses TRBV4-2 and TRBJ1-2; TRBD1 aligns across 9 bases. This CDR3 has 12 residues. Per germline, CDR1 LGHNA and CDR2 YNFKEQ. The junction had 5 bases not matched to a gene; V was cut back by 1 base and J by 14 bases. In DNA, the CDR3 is TGTGCCAGCAGCCAAGCAGGGGACAGGGTGACCTTC. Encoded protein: CASSQAGDRVTF.

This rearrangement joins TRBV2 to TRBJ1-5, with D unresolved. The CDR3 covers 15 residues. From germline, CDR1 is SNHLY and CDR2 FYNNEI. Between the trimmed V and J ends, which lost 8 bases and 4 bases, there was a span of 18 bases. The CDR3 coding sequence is TGTGCCAGCGCCTACACGGGCGTTTGGAATCAGCCCCAGCATTTT. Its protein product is CASAYTGVWNQPQHF.

Here the CDR3 DNA reads TGTGCCAGCAGCGACATGGGGAATCAGCCCCAGCATTTT. This sequence encodes CASSDMGNQPQHF. The chain couples TRBV6-5 to TRBJ1-5, with D uncertain. Trimming removed 6 bases from V and 4 bases from J, with 10 bases in between. Looked up from germline, CDR1 is MNHEY and CDR2 is SVGAGI. The CDR3 is 13 residues long.

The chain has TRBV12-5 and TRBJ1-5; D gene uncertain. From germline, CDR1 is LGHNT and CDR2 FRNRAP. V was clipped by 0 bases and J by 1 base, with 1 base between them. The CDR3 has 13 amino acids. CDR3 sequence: CASGLVSNQPQHF. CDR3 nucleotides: TGTGCTAGTGGTTTGGTAAGCAATCAGCCCCAGCATTTT.

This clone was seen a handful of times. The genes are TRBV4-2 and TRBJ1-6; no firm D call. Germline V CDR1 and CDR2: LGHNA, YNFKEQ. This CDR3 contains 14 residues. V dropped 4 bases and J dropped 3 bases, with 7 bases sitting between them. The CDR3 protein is CASSPTNYNSPLHF. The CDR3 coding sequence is TGTGCCAGCAGCCCGACAAACTATAATTCACCCCTCCACTTT.

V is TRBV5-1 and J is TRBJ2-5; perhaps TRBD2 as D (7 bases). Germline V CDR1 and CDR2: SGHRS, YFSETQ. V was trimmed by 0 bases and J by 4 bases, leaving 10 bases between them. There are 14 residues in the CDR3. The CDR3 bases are TGCGCCAGCAGCTTGGTCGGGGGGCGAGAGACCCAGTACTTC. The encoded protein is CASSLVGGRETQYF.

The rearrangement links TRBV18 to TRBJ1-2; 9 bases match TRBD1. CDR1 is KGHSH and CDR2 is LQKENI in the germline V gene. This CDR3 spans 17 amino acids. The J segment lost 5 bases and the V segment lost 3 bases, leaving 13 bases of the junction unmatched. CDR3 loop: CASSPQRQGEIWYGYTF. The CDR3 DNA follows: TGTGCCAGCTCACCTCAAAGACAGGGGGAAATTTGGTATGGCTACACCTTC.

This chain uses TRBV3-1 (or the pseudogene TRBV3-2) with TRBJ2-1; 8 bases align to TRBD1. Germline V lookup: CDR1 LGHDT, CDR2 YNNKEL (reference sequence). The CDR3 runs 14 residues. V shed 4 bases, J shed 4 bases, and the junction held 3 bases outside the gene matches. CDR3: CASSPRDRYNEQFF. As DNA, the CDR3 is TGTGCCAGCAGCCCCCGGGACAGGTACAATGAGCAGTTCTTC.

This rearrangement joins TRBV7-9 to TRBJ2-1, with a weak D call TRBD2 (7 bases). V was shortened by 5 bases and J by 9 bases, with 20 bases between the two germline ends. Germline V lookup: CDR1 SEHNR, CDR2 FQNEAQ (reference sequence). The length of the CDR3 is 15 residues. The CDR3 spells CASSPSAVGGGEQFF. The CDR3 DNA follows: TGTGCCAGCAGCCCTAGCGCAGTGGGAGGGGGTGAGCAGTTCTTC.

CDR3 nucleotides: TGTGCCAGCCATAGTGAGGGTTCTGGAAACACCATATATTTT. Translation: CASHSEGSGNTIYF. J is TRBJ1-3 and V is TRBV6-5; D is ambiguous. V gave up 8 bases and J gave up 1 base, with 12 bases separating them. The CDR3 consists of 14 residues. Germline V gives CDR1 MNHEY, CDR2 SVGAGI.

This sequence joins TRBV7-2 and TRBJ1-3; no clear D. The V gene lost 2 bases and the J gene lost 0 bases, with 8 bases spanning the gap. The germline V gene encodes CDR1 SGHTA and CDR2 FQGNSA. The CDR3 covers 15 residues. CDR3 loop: CASSLIRGSGNTIYF. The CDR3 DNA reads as TGTGCCAGCAGCTTAATCAGAGGCTCTGGAAACACCATATATTTT.